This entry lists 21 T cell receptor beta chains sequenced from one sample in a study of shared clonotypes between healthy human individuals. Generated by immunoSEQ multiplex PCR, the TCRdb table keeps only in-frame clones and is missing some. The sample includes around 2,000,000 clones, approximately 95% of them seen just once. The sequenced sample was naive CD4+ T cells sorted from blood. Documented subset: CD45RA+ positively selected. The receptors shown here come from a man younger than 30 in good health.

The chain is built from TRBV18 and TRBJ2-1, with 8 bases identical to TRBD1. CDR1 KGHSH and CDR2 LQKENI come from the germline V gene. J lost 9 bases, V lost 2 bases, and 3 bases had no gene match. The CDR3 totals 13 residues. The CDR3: CASSPTGGSEQFF. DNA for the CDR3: TGTGCCAGCTCACCAACAGGGGGGAGTGAGCAGTTCTTC.

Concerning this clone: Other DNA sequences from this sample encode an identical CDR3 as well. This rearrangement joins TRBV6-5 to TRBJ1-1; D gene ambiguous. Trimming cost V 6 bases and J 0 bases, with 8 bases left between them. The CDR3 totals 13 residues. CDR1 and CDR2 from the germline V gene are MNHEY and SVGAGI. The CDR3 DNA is TGTGCCAGCAGCCGAGGGCTGAACACTGAAGCTTTCTTT. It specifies CASSRGLNTEAFF.

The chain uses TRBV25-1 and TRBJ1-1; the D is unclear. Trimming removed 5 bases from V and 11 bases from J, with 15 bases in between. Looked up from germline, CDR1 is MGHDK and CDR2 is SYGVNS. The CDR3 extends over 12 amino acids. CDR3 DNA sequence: TGTGCCAGCAGTAACCACCCGAGGAAGGCTTTCTTT. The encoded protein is CASSNHPRKAFF. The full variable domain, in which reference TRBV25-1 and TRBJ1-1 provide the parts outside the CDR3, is EADIYQTPRYLVIGTGKKITLECSQTMGHDKMYWYQQDPGMELHLIHYSYGVNSTEKGDLSSESTVSRIRTEHFPLTLESARPSHTSQYLCASSNHPRKAFFGQGTRLTVV.

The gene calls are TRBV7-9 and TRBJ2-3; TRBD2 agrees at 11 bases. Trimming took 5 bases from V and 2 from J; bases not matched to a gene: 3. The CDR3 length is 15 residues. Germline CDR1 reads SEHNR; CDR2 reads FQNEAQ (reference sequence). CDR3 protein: CASSGTSGYTDTQYF. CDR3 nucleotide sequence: TGTGCCAGCAGCGGGACTAGCGGATACACAGATACGCAGTATTTT. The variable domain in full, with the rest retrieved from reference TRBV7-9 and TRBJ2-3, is DTGVSQNPRHKITKRGQNVTFRCDPISEHNRLYWYRQTLGQGPEFLTYFQNEAQLEKSRLLSDRFSAERPKGSFSTLEIQRTEQGDSAMYLCASSGTSGYTDTQYFGPGTRLTVL.

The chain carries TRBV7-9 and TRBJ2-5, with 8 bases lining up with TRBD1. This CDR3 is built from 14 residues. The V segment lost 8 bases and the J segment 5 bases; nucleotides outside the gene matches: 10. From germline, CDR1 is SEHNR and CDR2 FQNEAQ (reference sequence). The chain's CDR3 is CASSIQGAWETQYF. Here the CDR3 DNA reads TGTGCCAGCTCAATCCAGGGGGCATGGGAGACCCAGTACTTC.

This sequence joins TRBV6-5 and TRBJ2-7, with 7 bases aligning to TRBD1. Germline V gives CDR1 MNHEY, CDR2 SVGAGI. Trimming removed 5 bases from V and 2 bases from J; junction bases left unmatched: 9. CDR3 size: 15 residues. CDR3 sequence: CASSQGDRGTYEQYF. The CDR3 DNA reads TGTGCCAGCAGTCAAGGGGACAGAGGTACCTACGAGCAGTACTTC.

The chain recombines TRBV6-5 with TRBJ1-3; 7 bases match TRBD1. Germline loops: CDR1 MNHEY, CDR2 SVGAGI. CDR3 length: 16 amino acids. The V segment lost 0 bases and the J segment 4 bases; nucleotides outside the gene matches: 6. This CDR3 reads CASSYSRDSSGNTIYF. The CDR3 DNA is TGTGCCAGCAGTTACTCGAGGGACAGCTCCGGAAACACCATATATTTT.

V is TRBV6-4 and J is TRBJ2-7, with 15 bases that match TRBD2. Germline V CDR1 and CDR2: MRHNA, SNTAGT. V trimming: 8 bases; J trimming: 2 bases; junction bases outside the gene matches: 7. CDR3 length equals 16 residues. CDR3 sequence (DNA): TGTGCCAGCCTCCACGGACTAGCGGGAGGGCCCTACGAGCAGTACTTC. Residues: CASLHGLAGGPYEQYF.

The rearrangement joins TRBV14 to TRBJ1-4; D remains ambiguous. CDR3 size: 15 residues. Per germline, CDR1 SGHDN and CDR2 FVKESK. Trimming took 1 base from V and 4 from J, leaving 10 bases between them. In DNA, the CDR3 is TGTGCCAGCAGCCAAGCCGGGGTTCATAATGAAAAACTGTTTTTT. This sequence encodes CASSQAGVHNEKLFF. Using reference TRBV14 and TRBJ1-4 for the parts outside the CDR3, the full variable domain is EAGVTQFPSHSVIEKGQTVTLRCDPISGHDNLYWYRRVMGKEIKFLLHFVKESKQDESGMPNNRFLAERTGGTYSTLKVQPAELEDSGVYFCASSQAGVHNEKLFFGSGTQLSVL.

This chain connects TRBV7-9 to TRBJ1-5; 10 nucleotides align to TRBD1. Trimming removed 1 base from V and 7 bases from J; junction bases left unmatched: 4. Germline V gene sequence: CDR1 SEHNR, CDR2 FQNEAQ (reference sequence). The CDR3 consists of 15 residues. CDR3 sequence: CASSLGTGGMQPQHF. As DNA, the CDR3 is TGTGCCAGCAGCTTAGGGACAGGGGGTATGCAGCCCCAGCATTTT.

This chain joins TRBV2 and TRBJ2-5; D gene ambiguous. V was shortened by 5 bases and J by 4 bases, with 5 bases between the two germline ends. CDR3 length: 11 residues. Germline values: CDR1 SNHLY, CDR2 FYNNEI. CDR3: CASSHPETQYF. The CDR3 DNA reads TGTGCCAGCAGTCACCCAGAGACCCAGTACTTC. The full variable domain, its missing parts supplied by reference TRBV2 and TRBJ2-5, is EPEVTQTPSHQVTQMGQEVILRCVPISNHLYFYWYRQILGQKVEFLVSFYNNEISEKSEIFDDQFSVERPDGSNFTLKIRSTKLEDSAMYFCASSHPETQYFGPGTRLLVL.

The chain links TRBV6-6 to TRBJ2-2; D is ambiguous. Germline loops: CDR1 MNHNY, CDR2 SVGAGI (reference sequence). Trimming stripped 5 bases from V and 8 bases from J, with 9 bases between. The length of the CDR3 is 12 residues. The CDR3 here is CASSQPGGELFF. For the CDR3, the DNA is TGTGCCAGCAGTCAGCCCGGGGGGGAGCTGTTTTTT.

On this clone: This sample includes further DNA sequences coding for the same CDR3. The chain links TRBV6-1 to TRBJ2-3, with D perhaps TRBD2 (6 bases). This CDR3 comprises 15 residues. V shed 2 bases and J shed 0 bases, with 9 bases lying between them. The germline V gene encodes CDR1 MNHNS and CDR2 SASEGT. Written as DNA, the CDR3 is TGTGCCAGCAGTGAAATTGGGGGGAGCACAGATACGCAGTATTTT. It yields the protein CASSEIGGSTDTQYF.

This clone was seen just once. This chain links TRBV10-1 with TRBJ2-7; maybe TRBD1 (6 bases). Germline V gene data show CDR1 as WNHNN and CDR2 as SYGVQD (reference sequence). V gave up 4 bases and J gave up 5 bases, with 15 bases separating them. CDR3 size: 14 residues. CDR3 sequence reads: CASSGPGQRHEQYF. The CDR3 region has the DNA TGCGCCAGCAGTGGCCCGGGACAACGGCACGAGCAGTACTTC.

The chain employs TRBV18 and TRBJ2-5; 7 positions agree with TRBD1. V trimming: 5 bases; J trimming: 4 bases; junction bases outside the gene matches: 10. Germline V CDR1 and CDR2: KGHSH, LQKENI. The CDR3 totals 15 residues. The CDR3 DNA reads TGTGCCAGCTCAGGACGAACAGGGGCAATAGAGACCCAGTACTTC. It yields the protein CASSGRTGAIETQYF.

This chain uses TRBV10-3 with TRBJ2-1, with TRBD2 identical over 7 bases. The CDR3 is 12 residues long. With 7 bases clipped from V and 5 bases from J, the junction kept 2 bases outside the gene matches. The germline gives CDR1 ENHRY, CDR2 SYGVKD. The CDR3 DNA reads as TGTGCCATCACTCGGGGGGACAATGAGCAGTTCTTC. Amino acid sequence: CAITRGDNEQFF.

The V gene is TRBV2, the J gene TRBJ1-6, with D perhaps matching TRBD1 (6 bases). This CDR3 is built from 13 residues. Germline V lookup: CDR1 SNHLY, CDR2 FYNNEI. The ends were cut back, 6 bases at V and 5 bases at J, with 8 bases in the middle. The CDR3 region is CASRAGDNSPLHF. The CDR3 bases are TGTGCCAGCAGGGCAGGGGATAATTCACCCCTCCACTTT.

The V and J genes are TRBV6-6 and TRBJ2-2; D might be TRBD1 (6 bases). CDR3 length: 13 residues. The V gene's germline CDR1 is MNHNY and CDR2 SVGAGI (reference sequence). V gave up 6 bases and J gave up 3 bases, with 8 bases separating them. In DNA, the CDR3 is TGTGCCAGCAGACAGGGATACACCGGGGAGCTGTTTTTT. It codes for CASRQGYTGELFF.

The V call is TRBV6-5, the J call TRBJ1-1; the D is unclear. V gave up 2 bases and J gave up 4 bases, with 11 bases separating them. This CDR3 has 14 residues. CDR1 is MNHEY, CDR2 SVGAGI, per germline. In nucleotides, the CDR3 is TGTGCCAGCAGTTACAGGGAGGCGGGCACTGAAGCTTTCTTT. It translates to CASSYREAGTEAFF.

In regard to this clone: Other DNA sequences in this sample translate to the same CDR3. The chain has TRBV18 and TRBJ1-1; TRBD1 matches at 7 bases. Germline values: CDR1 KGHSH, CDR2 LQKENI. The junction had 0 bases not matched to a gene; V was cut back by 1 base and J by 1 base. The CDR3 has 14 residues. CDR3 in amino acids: CASSPRQGNTEAFF. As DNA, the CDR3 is TGTGCCAGCTCACCACGACAGGGGAACACTGAAGCTTTCTTT.

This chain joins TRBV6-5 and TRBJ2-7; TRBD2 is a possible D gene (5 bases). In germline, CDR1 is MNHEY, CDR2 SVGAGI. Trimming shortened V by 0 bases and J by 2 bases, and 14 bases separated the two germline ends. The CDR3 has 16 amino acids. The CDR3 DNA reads TGTGCCAGCAGTTACTCGTTATCGAGCGGAACCTACGAGCAGTACTTC. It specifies CASSYSLSSGTYEQYF.